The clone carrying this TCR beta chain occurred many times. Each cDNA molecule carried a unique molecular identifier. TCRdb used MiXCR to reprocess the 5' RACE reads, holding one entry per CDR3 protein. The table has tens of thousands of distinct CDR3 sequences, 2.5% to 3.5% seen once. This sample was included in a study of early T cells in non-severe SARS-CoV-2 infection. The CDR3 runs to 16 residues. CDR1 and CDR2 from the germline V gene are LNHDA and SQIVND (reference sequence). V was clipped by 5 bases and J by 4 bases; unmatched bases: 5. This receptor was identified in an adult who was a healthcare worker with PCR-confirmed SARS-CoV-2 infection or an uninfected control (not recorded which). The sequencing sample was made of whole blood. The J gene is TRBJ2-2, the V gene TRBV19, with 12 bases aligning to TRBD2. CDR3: CASSSPGLAGTGELFF. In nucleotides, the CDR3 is TGTGCCAGTAGTTCCCCGGGACTAGCGGGCACCGGGGAGCTGTTTTTT.